Included here is one T cell receptor (beta chain) sequence, with context. Its specificity is unknown. CD4+ T cells specific for antigen were expanded with viral peptide pools by the ViraFEST assay before sequencing. Cultured cells yielded isolated CD4+ T cells after 10 to 11 days. SARS-CoV-2 infected the person between March and December 2020, as confirmed by PCR. These data are taken from a study of vaccination effects on CD4 cells after COVID-19. Sequencing used immunoSEQ multiplex PCR; TCRdb keeps in-frame clones, though not all of them. The sample yields about 40,000 clones, around two thirds seen once. The CDR3 totals 12 residues. Trimming stripped 5 bases from V and 5 bases from J, with 6 bases between. Germline V gives CDR1 SGHTA, CDR2 FQGNSA.

Sequenced material: CD4+ T cells from PBMCs cultured with a peptide pool, taken before COVID-19 vaccination. The V call is TRBV7-2, the J call TRBJ2-2; D call uncertain. This TCR was sampled from a human donor who had a prior SARS-CoV-2 infection. The CDR3 DNA sequence: TGTGCCAGCAGCCTTTCAACCGGGGAGCTGTTTTTT. This sequence encodes CASSLSTGELFF.